One and the same sample provided the 20 T cell receptor beta chains below, sequenced in a study of blood T cell repertoires in COVID-19. Here immunoSEQ multiplex PCR was the method, and the copy in TCRdb shows in-frame clones only, minus some. The sample gives a few hundred thousand clones, 88% of which show up once; 2% to 2.5% is in the top ten. Sequenced input: PBMCs or T cells enriched from blood (not recorded which). These TCRs come from a woman aged 55 to 70 in a cohort exposed to, infected with or recovered from COVID-19 (not recorded which).

The chain carries TRBV9 and TRBJ1-2, with 8 bases aligning to TRBD1. CDR1 and CDR2 from the germline V gene are SGDLS and YYNGEE. The CDR3 extends over 16 amino acids. The trim removed 4 bases at V and 2 bases at J, leaving 10 bases unmatched. This CDR3 is CASSPRTGTSNYGYTF. In nucleotides, the CDR3 is TGTGCCAGCAGCCCTCGGACAGGGACCTCAAACTATGGCTACACCTTC.

This rearrangement joins TRBV7-3 to TRBJ2-5, with D perhaps TRBD2 (5 bases). The CDR3 is made up of 13 amino acids. Trimming cost V 4 bases and J 5 bases, with 11 bases left between them. Germline V gene lookup returns CDR1 SGHTA and CDR2 FQGTGA. The CDR3 DNA sequence: TGTGCCAGCAGCTCCGGCGGGTGGGAGACCCAGTACTTC. Its protein is CASSSGGWETQYF.

The gene calls are TRBV4-2 and TRBJ2-7, with 9 bases that match TRBD2. The V gene end was trimmed by 1 base and the J gene end by 5 bases; junction bases not matched to a gene: 9. CDR3 size: 16 residues. Germline lookup yields CDR1 LGHNA and CDR2 YNFKEQ. The CDR3 sequence is CASSQGEAGGRDEQYF. The CDR3 DNA reads as TGTGCCAGCAGCCAAGGAGAAGCGGGAGGAAGGGACGAGCAGTACTTC.

V and J are TRBV21-1 and TRBJ1-6. TRBV21-1 is a known pseudogene. This CDR3 has 15 amino acids. The CDR3 sequence: CASSNARPIEVPLHF. For the CDR3, the DNA is TGTGCCAGCAGCAACGCTCGTCCGATAGAAGTTCCCCTCCACTTT.

This clone was seen only once. This chain joins TRBV6-2 or TRBV6-3 and TRBJ2-1; TRBD2 aligns across 8 bases. CDR1 is MNHEY and CDR2 is SVGEGT in the germline V gene. This CDR3 region has 14 residues. The ends lost 5 bases at V and 4 bases at J; junction bases unmatched: 4. The CDR3 nucleotides read TGTGCCAGCAGTAGGGGACTAGTTTACAATGAGCAGTTCTTC. It specifies CASSRGLVYNEQFF.

The J gene is TRBJ2-3, the V gene TRBV27, with a weak D call TRBD1 (6 bases). The germline CDR1 and CDR2 sequences are MNHEY and SMNVEV (reference sequence). CDR3 length: 12 residues. Trimming removed 5 bases from V and 5 bases from J, with 8 bases in between. The CDR3 region has the DNA TGTGCCAGCAGTGGGGGCGTAGATACGCAGTATTTT. Translation gives CASSGGVDTQYF.

The chain has TRBV28 and TRBJ1-1, with a possible D match to TRBD1 (5 bases). Trimming left V 3 bases short and J 1 base short, with 9 bases between. The CDR3 length is 14 residues. The germline V gene encodes CDR1 MDHEN and CDR2 SYDVKM. For the CDR3, the DNA is TGTGCCAGCAGTTTGATGGGGGGGAACACTGAAGCTTTCTTT. This codes for CASSLMGGNTEAFF.

The gene calls are TRBV5-6 and TRBJ1-4, with 9 nucleotides matching TRBD1. Germline CDR1 and CDR2: SGHDT and YYEEEE. CDR3 length equals 17 residues. The V and J ends lost 2 bases and 0 bases, in that order; junction bases with no gene match: 5. The CDR3: CASSFGTGTATNEKLFF. The CDR3 DNA is TGTGCCAGCAGCTTCGGGACAGGGACTGCAACTAATGAAAAACTGTTTTTT.

The rearrangement joins TRBV2 to TRBJ2-5; TRBD1 matches at 7 bases. The CDR3 is 17 amino acids. J lost 2 bases, V lost 7 bases, and 16 bases had no gene match. Looked up from germline, CDR1 is SNHLY and CDR2 is FYNNEI. The CDR3 here is CASTPHRRQGGQETQYF. CDR3 DNA sequence: TGTGCCAGCACTCCCCACAGAAGACAGGGTGGGCAAGAGACCCAGTACTTC.

V is TRBV5-4 and J is TRBJ1-6; a weak D match, TRBD1 (5 bases). From germline, CDR1 is SGHNT and CDR2 YYREEE (reference sequence). CDR3 length: 15 residues. The V end was cut by 6 bases, the J end by 6 bases, with 16 bases between. CDR3 region: CASTIGGGPNSPLHF. The CDR3 bases are TGTGCCAGCACTATTGGGGGAGGGCCTAATTCACCCCTCCACTTT.

The V gene is TRBV11-1, the J gene TRBJ2-3; TRBD1 agrees at 10 bases. Germline lookup yields CDR1 SGHAT and CDR2 FQDESV (reference sequence). This CDR3 region has 15 residues. V was pared by 4 bases and J by 3 bases, with 4 bases of the junction left unmatched. In DNA form, the CDR3 reads TGTGCCAGCAGCTCCGACAGGGGGCAAACAGATACGCAGTATTTT. It yields the protein CASSSDRGQTDTQYF. Full variable domain (rest looked up from reference TRBV11-1 and TRBJ2-3): EAEVAQSPRYKITEKSQAVAFWCDPISGHATLYWYRQILGQGPELLVQFQDESVVDDSQLPKDRFSAERLKGVDSTLKIQPAELGDSAMYLCASSSDRGQTDTQYFGPGTRLTVL.

The chain couples TRBV28 to TRBJ2-7; D is perhaps TRBD2 (7 bases). From germline, CDR1 is MDHEN and CDR2 SYDVKM. The CDR3 totals 14 residues. V lost 6 bases to trimming and J lost 4 bases, with 16 bases between them. DNA of the CDR3: TGTGCCAGCAGCCCCGTCGGGGGGCGATACGAGCAGTACTTC. This encodes CASSPVGGRYEQYF.

This clone has only a few counts. The CDR3 loop is CASSKYGQNTGELFF. The DNA of the CDR3 is TGTGCCAGCAGCAAATATGGACAGAACACCGGGGAGCTGTTTTTT. V gene TRBV2 combines with J gene TRBJ2-2; tentative D call: TRBD1 (5 bases). The V gene lost 6 bases and the J gene lost 1 base, with 12 bases spanning the gap. The CDR3 contains 15 residues. The germline V gene has CDR1 SNHLY and CDR2 FYNNEI.

This clone was seen only a few times. V and J are TRBV21-1 and TRBJ2-3; the D call TRBD1 from the table was never checked on the DNA. TRBV21-1 has pseudogene status. The CDR3 is 19 amino acids. The DNA for the CDR3 is TGTGCCAGCAGCGATTCCGGGACAGGGGGATCTATATCCACAGATACGCAGTATTTT. It translates to CASSDSGTGGSISTDTQYF.

The chain carries TRBV28 and TRBJ1-2, with no clear D. The CDR3 is made up of 14 amino acids. Germline V lookup: CDR1 MDHEN, CDR2 SYDVKM. V dropped 8 bases and J dropped 4 bases, with 17 bases sitting between them. Here the CDR3 reads CASWEGDFAYGYTF. The CDR3 coding sequence is TGTGCCAGCTGGGAGGGTGATTTCGCCTATGGCTACACCTTC.

The rearrangement uses TRBV27 and TRBJ2-7, with D perhaps matching TRBD2 (6 bases). The CDR3 consists of 14 residues. The V and J ends lost 5 bases and 0 bases respectively, with 11 bases between them. CDR1 is MNHEY and CDR2 is SMNVEV in the germline V gene (reference sequence). This chain's CDR3 is CASSPGTYSYEQYF. The DNA of the CDR3 is TGTGCCAGCAGTCCCGGGACTTACTCCTACGAGCAGTACTTC.

The rearrangement links TRBV28 to TRBJ2-7; possibly TRBD1 for D (5 bases). Between the trimmed V and J ends, which lost 3 bases and 1 base, there was a span of 10 bases. Germline V gene data show CDR1 as MDHEN and CDR2 as SYDVKM. This CDR3 is built from 14 residues. The CDR3 DNA reads TGTGCCAGCAGTTTCGTGGACAAGTCCTACGAGCAGTACTTC. It is translated as CASSFVDKSYEQYF.

This chain connects TRBV6-2 or TRBV6-3 to TRBJ2-3; possible D gene TRBD2, 6 bases. Germline V gives CDR1 MNHEY, CDR2 SVGEGT. CDR3 length: 15 residues. The ends were cut back, 2 bases at V and 3 bases at J, with 12 bases in the middle. The DNA for the CDR3 is TGTGCCAGCAGTTACGGATCGGGAGTGACAGATACGCAGTATTTT. This encodes CASSYGSGVTDTQYF.

The V gene is TRBV15, the J gene TRBJ1-6; 10 positions match TRBD1. From germline, CDR1 is LNHNV and CDR2 YYDKDF (reference sequence). V lost 3 bases, J lost 10 bases, and 6 bases stayed unmatched. There are 15 residues in the CDR3. The CDR3 bases are TGTGCCACCAGCAGGGACAGGGGGGCACAGTCACCCCTCCACTTT. Encoded protein: CATSRDRGAQSPLHF. Full variable domain (missing parts from reference TRBV15 and TRBJ1-6): DAMVIQNPRYQVTQFGKPVTLSCSQTLNHNVMYWYQQKSSQAPKLLFHYYDKDFNNEADTPDNFQSRRPNTSFCFLDIRSPGLGDTAMYLCATSRDRGAQSPLHFGNGTRLTVT.

The chain employs TRBV19 and TRBJ2-7; D possibly corresponds to TRBD2 (5 bases). The V gene lost 3 bases and the J gene lost 0 bases, with 9 bases spanning the gap. CDR3 length: 14 amino acids. Germline-derived CDR1 and CDR2 are LNHDA and SQIVND (reference sequence). The CDR3 loop is CASSITGSSYEQYF. The DNA for the CDR3 is TGTGCCAGTAGTATTACTGGGAGCTCCTACGAGCAGTACTTC. Drawing the rest from reference TRBV19 and TRBJ2-7, the complete variable domain is DGGITQSPKYLFRKEGQNVTLSCEQNLNHDAMYWYRQDPGQGLRLIYYSQIVNDFQKGDIAEGYSVSREKKESFPLTVTSAQKNPTAFYLCASSITGSSYEQYFGPGTRLTVT.